Following are 21 T cell receptor beta chains from one sample sequenced in a study of shared clonotypes between healthy human individuals. Generated by immunoSEQ multiplex PCR, the TCRdb table keeps only in-frame clones and is missing some. This table holds around 500,000 clones, about 72% found once. The sample consisted of PBMCs. The receptors were gathered from a woman between 40 and 55 years old in good health. Some clones in this sample may be carry-over from other donors' samples.

The rearrangement uses TRBV6-1 and TRBJ2-7; 11 bases map to TRBD2. Per germline, CDR1 MNHNS and CDR2 SASEGT. The CDR3 is 17 residues long. The V and J ends lost 2 bases and 5 bases, in that order; junction bases with no gene match: 11. The CDR3 nucleotides are TGTGCCAGCAGTGAACCGCCCACTAGCGGGAGAGCCCACGAGCAGTACTTC. This gives the protein CASSEPPTSGRAHEQYF.

The chain is built from TRBV5-1 and TRBJ2-7; 7 bases are shared with TRBD2. Losses at the gene ends were 4 bases for V and 4 bases for J; bases not matched to a gene: 8. This CDR3 spans 14 amino acids. Per the germline V gene, CDR1 is SGHRS and CDR2 is YFSETQ. CDR3 in DNA: TGCGCCAGCAGCCCAGTGGGACTATTGTACGAGCAGTACTTC. This gives the protein CASSPVGLLYEQYF.

The chain is built from TRBV4-2 and TRBJ2-7; TRBD1 matches 7 bases. Losses at the gene ends were 4 bases for V and 3 bases for J; bases not matched to a gene: 6. The CDR3 has 14 residues. Per the germline V gene, CDR1 is LGHNA and CDR2 is YNFKEQ. CDR3 sequence (DNA): TGTGCCAGCAGCCCTAACAGGGGCGGCTACGAGCAGTACTTC. Protein product: CASSPNRGGYEQYF.

The rearrangement joins TRBV19 to TRBJ2-5, with TRBD1 matching 8 bases. The CDR3 spans 15 residues. V lost 4 bases to trimming and J lost 4 bases; unmatched junction nucleotides: 8. The germline V gene encodes CDR1 LNHDA and CDR2 SQIVND (reference sequence). The CDR3 sequence: CASSTPPGGGETQYF. The CDR3 nucleotides are TGTGCCAGTAGTACCCCCCCAGGGGGCGGAGAGACCCAGTACTTC.

This sequence joins TRBV7-9 and TRBJ2-1; the D is unclear. The germline CDR1 and CDR2 sequences are SEHNR and FQNEAQ (reference sequence). V gave up 0 bases and J gave up 9 bases, with 18 bases separating them. This CDR3 is built from 16 residues. The CDR3 DNA is TGTGCCAGCAGCTTAGCGGTACTCACTCTATCGGCTGAGCAGTTCTTC. As protein: CASSLAVLTLSAEQFF.

The chain couples TRBV6-4 to TRBJ2-1; D possibly corresponds to TRBD2 (6 bases). Between the trimmed V and J ends, which lost 3 bases and 9 bases, there was a span of 12 bases. This CDR3 is built from 13 residues. Germline V gene sequence: CDR1 MRHNA, CDR2 SNTAGT. CDR3 sequence reads: CASSEQGGVEQFF. In DNA form, the CDR3 reads TGTGCCAGCAGTGAGCAGGGCGGGGTTGAGCAGTTCTTC.

This chain uses TRBV5-1 with TRBJ2-7, with D tentatively TRBD2 (6 bases). With 0 bases removed from V and 7 bases from J, the gap between germline ends came to 20 bases. The CDR3 has 16 residues. Germline CDR1 and CDR2: SGHRS and YFSETQ. CDR3 sequence reads: CASSLGGTGPPREQYF. CDR3 nucleotide sequence: TGCGCCAGCAGCTTGGGGGGGACTGGGCCCCCACGGGAGCAGTACTTC.

This chain joins TRBV28 and TRBJ1-4; D possibly corresponds to TRBD1 (6 bases). CDR3 size: 15 residues. CDR1 is MDHEN and CDR2 is SYDVKM in the germline V gene. Trimming removed 5 bases at V and 5 bases at J, with 15 bases between. The CDR3 nucleotides read TGTGCCAGCAGTACAAGGACAGCCTCGAATGAAAAACTGTTTTTT. Its protein is CASSTRTASNEKLFF.

The chain carries TRBV28 and TRBJ2-5; no firm D call. Germline V gives CDR1 MDHEN, CDR2 SYDVKM. Trimming pared 3 bases from V and 7 bases from J, leaving 9 bases between. There are 12 residues in the CDR3. This chain's CDR3 is CASSFRGGTQYF. For the CDR3, the DNA is TGTGCCAGCAGTTTTAGAGGTGGGACCCAGTACTTC.

This clone was counted ten times or more. The J gene is TRBJ2-7, the V gene TRBV7-9; D remains ambiguous. This CDR3 comprises 14 residues. The V end lost 1 base, the J end lost 1 base, and 8 bases lay between the germline ends. CDR1 is SEHNR and CDR2 is FQNEAQ in the germline V gene (reference sequence). In nucleotides, the CDR3 is TGTGCCAGCAGCTTAGACGCTTGGTCCTACGAGCAGTACTTC. Translated, it gives CASSLDAWSYEQYF.

This chain uses TRBV6-4 with TRBJ1-5, with a tentative D call TRBD1 (5 bases). Germline V lookup: CDR1 MRHNA, CDR2 SNTAGT. Between the trimmed V and J ends, which lost 3 bases and 2 bases, there was a span of 14 bases. The CDR3 runs to 16 residues. The CDR3 protein is CASSDGGLVGNQPQHF. For the CDR3, the DNA is TGTGCCAGCAGTGATGGGGGGTTGGTGGGCAATCAGCCCCAGCATTTT.

With respect to this clone: Other DNA sequences from this sample encode an identical CDR3 as well. The chain couples TRBV30 to TRBJ1-2; D remains ambiguous. This CDR3 region has 13 residues. Trimming shortened V by 1 base and J by 3 bases, and 9 bases separated the two germline ends. From germline, CDR1 is GTSNPN and CDR2 SVGIG (reference sequence). CDR3 sequence: CAWSAGGDYGYTF. The CDR3 DNA reads TGTGCCTGGAGTGCAGGAGGCGACTATGGCTACACCTTC.

The chain carries TRBV2 and TRBJ1-2, with a possible D match to TRBD1 (6 bases). The V gene lost 7 bases and the J gene lost 2 bases, with 14 bases spanning the gap. This CDR3 contains 14 residues. The germline gives CDR1 SNHLY, CDR2 FYNNEI. The CDR3 region is CASILQGPNYGYTF. The CDR3 DNA reads TGTGCCAGCATTTTACAGGGACCCAACTATGGCTACACCTTC.

In its sample, this clone ranks as medium-sized (0.01 to 0.1%). The same CDR3 can be traced to other DNA sequences in this sample. The chain is built from TRBV5-4 and TRBJ2-2; the D is unclear. This CDR3 region has 15 residues. The germline gives CDR1 SGHNT, CDR2 YYREEE (reference sequence). V dropped 2 bases and J dropped 0 bases, with 8 bases sitting between them. The chain's CDR3 is CASSFSRANTGELFF. DNA for the CDR3: TGTGCCAGCAGCTTTTCCAGAGCGAACACCGGGGAGCTGTTTTTT.

The chain joins TRBV7-3 to TRBJ2-1, with 7 bases aligning to TRBD2. Germline trimming cut 5 bases from V and 6 bases from J; bases unmatched to any gene: 10. CDR3 length: 15 amino acids. Germline V gene data show CDR1 as SGHTA and CDR2 as FQGTGA. As DNA, the CDR3 is TGTGCCAGCAGCACAAGGGCGGGAGCGGGCAATGAGCAGTTCTTC. Its protein product is CASSTRAGAGNEQFF.

The chain employs TRBV14 and TRBJ2-2; 7 positions match TRBD2. The CDR3 contains 18 residues. Per germline, CDR1 SGHDN and CDR2 FVKESK. The junction had 15 bases not matched to a gene; V was cut back by 3 bases and J by 5 bases. The CDR3 DNA follows: TGTGCCAGCAGCCAGGAAAGATGGGCGGGAGACGTTACCGGGGAGCTGTTTTTT. Its translation: CASSQERWAGDVTGELFF.

This chain links TRBV28 with TRBJ2-6; D could derive from TRBD1 or TRBD2 (5 bases each). The CDR3 consists of 16 residues. Trimming removed 6 bases at V and 4 bases at J, with 16 bases between. From germline, CDR1 is MDHEN and CDR2 SYDVKM. CDR3 residues: CASRRVQDSGANVLTF. In nucleotides, the CDR3 is TGTGCCAGCAGACGAGTACAGGACTCCGGGGCCAACGTCCTGACTTTC.

This chain links TRBV10-3 with TRBJ2-7; D gene ambiguous. This CDR3 has 13 amino acids. Trimming removed 7 bases from V and 3 bases from J, with 13 bases in between. The germline gives CDR1 ENHRY, CDR2 SYGVKD. The chain's CDR3 is CAITTDGSYEQYF. As DNA, the CDR3 is TGTGCCATCACCACGGACGGTAGCTACGAGCAGTACTTC.

The chain joins TRBV7-2 to TRBJ2-7; 7 bases agree with TRBD2. CDR1 is SGHTA and CDR2 is FQGNSA in the germline V gene. The trim removed 4 bases at V and 4 bases at J, leaving 4 bases unmatched. This CDR3 contains 13 residues. The CDR3 sequence is CASSYRDYYEQYF. CDR3 DNA sequence: TGTGCCAGCAGCTACCGGGACTATTACGAGCAGTACTTC.

This clone was recorded a few times. This chain joins TRBV6-8 and TRBJ2-5; no definite D call. The CDR3 covers 9 residues. V lost 6 bases, J lost 11 bases, and 7 bases lay in between. Germline V CDR1 and CDR2: MNHGY, SAAAGT. In nucleotides, the CDR3 is TGTGCCAGCAGCCCTGAGCAGTACTTC. This encodes CASSPEQYF.

The chain employs TRBV11-2 and TRBJ1-2; maybe TRBD1 (5 bases). This CDR3 is built from 15 residues. CDR1 SGHAT and CDR2 FQNNGV come from the germline V gene. Between the trimmed V and J ends, which lost 4 bases and 2 bases, there was a span of 14 bases. In nucleotides, the CDR3 is TGTGCCAGCAGCTGGGATATCGGGGGGAACTATGGCTACACCTTC. Translation gives CASSWDIGGNYGYTF.